Shown below are 14 T cell receptor beta chains from a single sample sequenced in a study of OX40 agonist ivuxolimab in advanced cancers. Sequencing used immunoSEQ multiplex PCR; TCRdb keeps in-frame clones, though not all of them. The sample has tens of thousands of clones, approximately 90% seen once; the top ten hold around 9.9%. This specimen consisted of CD4+ or CD8+ T cells sorted from blood, obtained in a trial of the OX40 agonist ivuxolimab. All receptors derive from an adult with an advanced solid tumor such as melanoma, head and neck, liver or kidney cancer.

The chain recombines TRBV19 with TRBJ1-5; unclear D gene. V was cut by 3 bases and J by 7 bases, with 10 bases left in between. In germline, CDR1 is LNHDA, CDR2 SQIVND (reference sequence). The CDR3 sequence is 13 residues long. The CDR3 bases are TGTGCCAGTAGTATGGTAATTATCCAGCCCCAGCATTTT. Translation gives CASSMVIIQPQHF.

V usage is TRBV27 and J usage is TRBJ2-1, with 8 nucleotides matching TRBD2. Germline CDR1 is MNHEY and CDR2 is SMNVEV (reference sequence). Trimming took 7 bases from V and 4 from J; bases not matched to a gene: 3. The CDR3 has 13 residues. The CDR3 bases are TGTGCCAGCAAGGTAGCGGGGTACAATGAGCAGTTCTTC. Translated, it gives CASKVAGYNEQFF.

The chain couples TRBV20-1 to TRBJ2-7; tentatively, D is TRBD2 (5 bases). The CDR3 loop spans 11 amino acids. V lost 5 bases, J lost 5 bases, and 10 bases lay in between. Germline CDR1 and CDR2: DFQATT and SNEGSKA (reference sequence). The CDR3 bases are TGCAGTGCTTGGTCCGGGGACGAGCAGTACTTC. It yields the protein CSAWSGDEQYF.

This clone was counted once. The chain carries TRBV5-4 and TRBJ2-7; D remains unclear. Trimming took off 3 bases at V and 3 bases at J, with 10 bases between the two ends. The CDR3 loop spans 13 amino acids. CDR1 is SGHNT, CDR2 YYREEE, per germline (reference sequence). In DNA, the CDR3 is TGTGCCAGCAGCTCCGGGCCCCACTACGAGCAGTACTTC. Amino acids: CASSSGPHYEQYF. The whole variable domain, remainder taken from reference TRBV5-4 and TRBJ2-7, is ETGVTQSPTHLIKTRGQQVTLRCSSQSGHNTVSWYQQALGQGPQFIFQYYREEENGRGNFPPRFSGLQFPNYSSELNVNALELDDSALYLCASSSGPHYEQYFGPGTRLTVT.

The V and J genes are TRBV15 and TRBJ1-2, with 7 bases fitting TRBD1. V lost 3 bases and J lost 2; bases outside the gene matches: 6. Germline V gene data show CDR1 as LNHNV and CDR2 as YYDKDF (reference sequence). CDR3 size: 15 residues. As DNA, the CDR3 is TGTGCCACCAGCAGTGGACAGGAGCCGAACTATGGCTACACCTTC. The encoded protein is CATSSGQEPNYGYTF.

Note on this clone: At one boundary the junction diverges from the germline segment, which might be a read error. The V call is TRBV10-3, the J call TRBJ2-1, with D perhaps matching TRBD2 (5 bases). This CDR3 is 17 amino acids long. Germline values: CDR1 ENHRY, CDR2 SYGVKD. Written as DNA, the CDR3 is TGTGCCATCAGTGAGGGGAGCCCACCTAGCTCCTTCAATGAGCAGTTCTTC. This gives the protein CAISEGSPPSSFNEQFF.

This chain uses TRBV7-3 with TRBJ2-2; D could derive from TRBD1 or TRBD2 (5 bases each). The CDR3 consists of 16 residues. Germline V gives CDR1 SGHTA, CDR2 FQGTGA. Trimming shortened V by 5 bases and J by 3 bases, and 16 bases separated the two germline ends. The CDR3: CASSPLQGPDTGELFF. In DNA, the CDR3 is TGTGCCAGCAGCCCGCTGCAGGGACCGGACACCGGGGAGCTGTTTTTT.

The genes are TRBV19 and TRBJ2-1; perhaps TRBD2 as D (5 bases). Deletions cut 6 bases from V and 0 bases from J, with 15 bases between. The CDR3 is made up of 16 amino acids. Per germline, CDR1 LNHDA and CDR2 SQIVND (reference sequence). CDR3 in DNA: TGTGCCAGTAGCCTCGGCGGGCGGAGCTCCTACAATGAGCAGTTCTTC. Encoded protein: CASSLGGRSSYNEQFF.

V usage is TRBV19 and J usage is TRBJ1-1; D gene uncertain. V was pared by 3 bases and J by 8 bases, with 16 bases between. CDR3 length equals 14 residues. CDR1 is LNHDA, CDR2 SQIVND, per germline (reference sequence). The CDR3 coding sequence is TGTGCCAGTAGTATCTTGGGGTGGGAGTCGGAAGCTTTCTTT. Translation: CASSILGWESEAFF.

The count of this clone is one. The V gene is TRBV7-8, the J gene TRBJ1-1; 7 bases are shared with TRBD1. CDR3 length equals 17 residues. The V gene's germline CDR1 is SGHVS and CDR2 FQNEAQ. With V trimmed by 4 bases and J by 4 bases, 15 bases remained unmatched. Written as DNA, the CDR3 is TGTGCCAGCAGCTCCCTCCCCCTACAGGGGATCGCCACTGAAGCTTTCTTT. Protein sequence: CASSSLPLQGIATEAFF. Filled out from reference TRBV7-8 and TRBJ1-1, the complete variable domain reads GAGVSQSPRYKVAKRGQDVALRCDPISGHVSLFWYQQALGQGPEFLTYFQNEAQLDKSGLPSDRFFAERPEGSVSTLKIQRTQQEDSAVYLCASSSLPLQGIATEAFFGQGTRLTVV.

This chain connects TRBV28 to TRBJ2-7; unclear D gene. Trimming pared 7 bases from V and 2 bases from J, leaving 15 bases between. The CDR3 is made up of 14 amino acids. Germline V gene lookup returns CDR1 MDHEN and CDR2 SYDVKM. The CDR3 nucleotides read TGTGCCAGCACCCAGGATAGGTTAGCCTACGAGCAGTACTTC. This sequence encodes CASTQDRLAYEQYF.

This sequence joins TRBV6-6 and TRBJ1-6; 9 bases line up with TRBD1. Per the germline V gene, CDR1 is MNHNY and CDR2 is SVGAGI (reference sequence). The CDR3 sequence is 15 residues long. V was clipped by 7 bases and J by 7 bases; unmatched bases: 8. The CDR3 region is CASNQRTGANSPLHF. The CDR3 DNA follows: TGTGCCAGCAACCAAAGGACAGGGGCGAATTCACCCCTCCACTTT.

The chain carries TRBV15 and TRBJ1-1; possible D gene TRBD1, 5 bases. The germline gives CDR1 LNHNV, CDR2 YYDKDF (reference sequence). The CDR3 length is 18 residues. V lost 2 bases to trimming and J lost 1 base, with 20 bases between them. The CDR3 is CATSRFPPTQGENTEAFF. CDR3 sequence (DNA): TGTGCCACCAGCAGATTCCCTCCCACCCAGGGAGAGAACACTGAAGCTTTCTTT.

This clone was seen only a few times. The CDR3 region has the DNA TGTGCCAGTAGTCCCGGGACGAACACTGAAGCTTTCTTT. The encoded protein is CASSPGTNTEAFF. This chain connects TRBV19 to TRBJ1-1; possibly TRBD1 for D (5 bases). Germline V gene sequence: CDR1 LNHDA, CDR2 SQIVND (reference sequence). This CDR3 has 13 amino acids. The V end was cut by 5 bases, the J end by 1 base, with 8 bases between.